A single sample is the source of the 21 T cell receptor beta chains below, sequenced in a study of CD8 T cells in Susac syndrome. An amount of RNA that ranged from roughly 0.5 to 1 ug was reverse transcribed with random hexamers. Using its own MiXCR run on the immunoSEQ multiplex PCR reads, TCRdb lists one record per CDR3 protein. This sample yields about 210,000 distinct CDR3 sequences, of which roughly 96% are seen a single time; 0.095% belongs to the top ten. Source material: CD4+ T cells from PBMCs. These TCRs come from a human donor with multiple sclerosis.

The chain carries TRBV10-3 and TRBJ1-6; D is uncertain. The CDR3 runs to 14 residues. V lost 6 bases and J 9 bases, leaving 15 bases between the germline ends. The germline CDR1 and CDR2 sequences are ENHRY and SYGVKD. The CDR3 sequence is CAISLGPSGSPLHF. The CDR3 nucleotides read TGTGCCATCAGCCTCGGGCCATCCGGTTCACCCCTCCACTTT.

The chain has TRBV18 and TRBJ2-5; 7 bases align to TRBD2. There are 15 residues in the CDR3. Per germline, CDR1 KGHSH and CDR2 LQKENI. The ends lost 3 bases at V and 5 bases at J; junction bases unmatched: 9. CDR3 amino acids: CASSPLAGAGETQYF. The CDR3 coding sequence is TGTGCCAGCTCACCCCTTGCGGGAGCGGGCGAGACCCAGTACTTC. Complete variable domain (other parts from reference TRBV18 and TRBJ2-5): NAGVMQNPRHLVRRRGQEARLRCSPMKGHSHVYWYRQLPEEGLKFMVYLQKENIIDESGMPKERFSAEFPKEGPSILRIQQVVRGDSAAYFCASSPLAGAGETQYFGPGTRLLVL.

The chain combines TRBV28 with TRBJ1-2; possibly TRBD1 for D (5 bases). Per germline, CDR1 MDHEN and CDR2 SYDVKM. The CDR3 extends over 17 amino acids. V was trimmed by 5 bases and J by 4 bases, leaving 23 bases between them. Written as DNA, the CDR3 is TGTGCCAGCAGTAGGTGGGGTCGGGGGGACCTCGGCTATGGCTACACCTTC. The encoded protein is CASSRWGRGDLGYGYTF.

CDR3 DNA: TGCAGCGTTGAAAAGGGCCGGATCGACTATGGCTACACCTTC. Its protein is CSVEKGRIDYGYTF. This rearrangement joins TRBV29-1 to TRBJ1-2, with D unresolved. The CDR3 has 14 amino acids. Trimming shortened V by 2 bases and J by 3 bases, and 13 bases separated the two germline ends. Germline V gene sequence: CDR1 SQVTM, CDR2 ANQGSEA.

The chain has TRBV28 and TRBJ2-7; 11 bases match TRBD2. Looked up from germline, CDR1 is MDHEN and CDR2 is SYDVKM. The CDR3 sequence is 16 residues long. J was trimmed by 4 bases and V by 5 bases; bases with no gene match: 10. The CDR3 region is CASSHSGLAGSYEQYF. DNA of the CDR3: TGTGCCAGCAGTCACTCAGGACTAGCGGGTTCATACGAGCAGTACTTC.

The gene calls are TRBV12-3 or TRBV12-4 and TRBJ1-2; D ambiguous. V lost 5 bases, J lost 4 bases, and 8 bases lay in between. There are 12 residues in the CDR3. For the CDR3, the DNA is TGTGCCAGCAGTCGAGGGTCCTATGGCTACACCTTC. Translation gives CASSRGSYGYTF.

The gene calls are TRBV20-1 and TRBJ2-7; TRBD2 agrees at 10 bases. The ends lost 1 base at V and 0 bases at J; junction bases unmatched: 3. Germline CDR1 is DFQATT and CDR2 is SNEGSKA (reference sequence). CDR3 length: 15 residues. CDR3 in DNA: TGCAGTGCTAGAGGTCTAGCGGGGGTCTCCTACGAGCAGTACTTC. As protein: CSARGLAGVSYEQYF.

V gene TRBV6-2 or TRBV6-3 combines with J gene TRBJ2-4; D ambiguous. Germline CDR1 reads MNHEY; CDR2 reads SVGEGT. The CDR3 covers 11 residues. V lost 2 bases and J lost 14, with 10 bases in between. CDR3 nucleotide sequence: TGTGCCAGCAGTTACGGTCTAGTTAAGTACTTC. It specifies CASSYGLVKYF.

The gene calls are TRBV29-1 and TRBJ2-7; D gene uncertain. CDR1 and CDR2 (germline): SQVTM, ANQGSEA. The CDR3 is made up of 14 amino acids. Trimming left V 4 bases short and J 3 bases short, with 16 bases between. DNA of the CDR3: TGCAGCGTTGCTGACTTTAACGCCCTCTACGAGCAGTACTTC. It translates to CSVADFNALYEQYF.

The J gene is TRBJ2-7, the V gene TRBV19; 10 bases map to TRBD1. This CDR3 region has 16 residues. Looked up from germline, CDR1 is LNHDA and CDR2 is SQIVND (reference sequence). The junction had 7 bases not matched to a gene; V was cut back by 3 bases and J by 2 bases. The CDR3 reads CASSILRTGGPYEQYF. In DNA form, the CDR3 reads TGTGCCAGTAGTATCCTGAGGACAGGGGGACCCTACGAGCAGTACTTC.

V and J are TRBV9 and TRBJ2-1; 10 nucleotides agree with TRBD2. Losses at the gene ends were 4 bases for V and 9 bases for J; bases not matched to a gene: 10. Germline V gives CDR1 SGDLS, CDR2 YYNGEE. This CDR3 spans 15 amino acids. Here the CDR3 reads CASSPQAGGRGEQFF. In DNA form, the CDR3 reads TGTGCCAGCAGCCCACAAGCGGGAGGGCGCGGTGAGCAGTTCTTC. Full variable domain (outside the CDR3, taken from reference TRBV9 and TRBJ2-1): DSGVTQTPKHLITATGQRVTLRCSPRSGDLSVYWYQQSLDQGLQFLIQYYNGEERAKGNILERFSAQQFPDLHSELNLSSLELGDSALYFCASSPQAGGRGEQFFGPGTRLTVL.

The chain employs TRBV4-1 and TRBJ2-7; 7 nucleotides line up with TRBD1. V was clipped by 3 bases and J by 2 bases; unmatched bases: 7. CDR1 is MGHRA and CDR2 is YSYEKL in the germline V gene. This CDR3 is 15 amino acids long. CDR3 coding DNA: TGCGCCAGCAGCCATCCGGGACAGCTCACCTACGAGCAGTACTTC. This translates into CASSHPGQLTYEQYF.

The J gene is TRBJ1-1, the V gene TRBV9, with D hard to call. The germline V gene encodes CDR1 SGDLS and CDR2 YYNGEE. The V and J ends lost 2 bases and 5 bases respectively, with 13 bases between them. CDR3 size: 14 residues. CDR3: CASSVDPRKTEAFF. CDR3 bases: TGTGCCAGCAGCGTTGACCCTCGGAAGACTGAAGCTTTCTTT. The full variable domain, completed using reference TRBV9 and TRBJ1-1, is DSGVTQTPKHLITATGQRVTLRCSPRSGDLSVYWYQQSLDQGLQFLIQYYNGEERAKGNILERFSAQQFPDLHSELNLSSLELGDSALYFCASSVDPRKTEAFFGQGTRLTVV.

This sequence joins TRBV29-1 and TRBJ2-1, with a tentative D call TRBD2 (6 bases). Trimming cost V 6 bases and J 6 bases, with 24 bases left between them. Germline lookup yields CDR1 SQVTM and CDR2 ANQGSEA. The CDR3 has 16 amino acids. Here the CDR3 reads CSVTIALAAGPNEQFF. CDR3 sequence (DNA): TGCAGCGTCACAATCGCACTAGCCGCAGGGCCCAATGAGCAGTTCTTC.

This clonotype was picked up one time. This rearrangement joins TRBV3-1 to TRBJ1-5; D unresolved. This CDR3 has 15 amino acids. Trimming cost V 4 bases and J 1 base, with 11 bases left between them. The germline gives CDR1 LGHDT, CDR2 YNNKEL (reference sequence). The CDR3: CASSPNYQSNQPQHF. The CDR3 DNA reads TGTGCCAGCAGCCCGAATTATCAAAGCAATCAGCCCCAGCATTTT.

The V call is TRBV30, the J call TRBJ2-7; D possibly corresponds to TRBD2 (6 bases). There are 13 residues in the CDR3. Trimming left V 2 bases short and J 4 bases short, with 12 bases between. From germline, CDR1 is GTSNPN and CDR2 SVGIG (reference sequence). The CDR3 loop reads CAWSWRARYEQYF. In nucleotides, the CDR3 is TGTGCCTGGAGTTGGAGGGCGCGGTACGAGCAGTACTTC.

The chain combines TRBV12-3 or TRBV12-4 with TRBJ2-7; TRBD2 might be the D (6 bases). V dropped 5 bases and J dropped 7 bases, with 18 bases sitting between them. This CDR3 comprises 14 residues. The CDR3, as DNA: TGTGCCAGCAGTCCCCTTAGCGGCGGTGATGAGCAGTACTTC. Translating it yields CASSPLSGGDEQYF.

The rearrangement links TRBV3-1 to TRBJ2-3, with 9 nucleotides matching TRBD2. The CDR3 loop spans 14 amino acids. In germline, CDR1 is LGHDT, CDR2 YNNKEL (reference sequence). With V trimmed by 4 bases and J by 8 bases, 7 bases remained unmatched. CDR3 amino acids: CASSPRGGQGTQYF. The CDR3 bases are TGTGCCAGCAGCCCGCGGGGGGGCCAAGGTACGCAGTATTTT.

V is TRBV2 and J is TRBJ1-2; 9 nucleotides agree with TRBD1. Per germline, CDR1 SNHLY and CDR2 FYNNEI. This CDR3 region has 15 residues. Germline trimming cut 7 bases from V and 1 base from J; bases unmatched to any gene: 7. DNA of the CDR3: TGTGCCAGCACTTTGGACAGGGGTAGTAACTATGGCTACACCTTC. Encoded protein: CASTLDRGSNYGYTF.

The V and J genes are TRBV30 and TRBJ1-2; D not certain. Per germline, CDR1 GTSNPN and CDR2 SVGIG (reference sequence). This CDR3 has 13 residues. V was pared by 3 bases and J by 4 bases, with 12 bases between. The CDR3 bases are TGTGCCTGGAGAATGAGGGAGAGCTATGGCTACACCTTC. It yields the protein CAWRMRESYGYTF.

The chain is built from TRBV5-1 and TRBJ2-1; D may match TRBD1 or TRBD2 (5 bases each). CDR1 and CDR2 from the germline V gene are SGHRS and YFSETQ. The CDR3 runs 16 residues. Trimming pared 0 bases from V and 1 base from J, leaving 11 bases between. The CDR3 loop reads CASSLAGPTSYNEQFF. Here the CDR3 DNA reads TGCGCCAGCAGCTTGGCGGGGCCTACTTCCTACAATGAGCAGTTCTTC.